The clone carrying this T cell receptor (beta chain) was detected ten times or more. Antigen specificity is unknown. The data derive from a study of CD8+CD57+ T cells in acquired aplastic anemia. Study-wide context: DNA from sorted CD4+ and CD8+ cells averaged roughly 3.4 ug. Points from the study as a whole: CD8+ Simpson's diversity in patients was not significantly different from that in controls.

For CDR3 and TCR beta VDJ profiling, genomic DNA was the template used. TCRdb reprocessed the reads via MiXCR and lists one record per CDR3 protein. The sample yields some 220,000 distinct CDR3 sequences, 34% seen once. V was clipped by 3 bases and J by 3 bases; unmatched bases: 2. There are 13 residues in the CDR3. CDR1 is SNHLY, CDR2 FYNNEI, per germline. V gene TRBV2 combines with J gene TRBJ2-7; 7 bases line up with TRBD1. This clonotype was obtained from a human donor in good health, serving as a control. Sequenced sample: sorted CD4+, CD8+, or CD8+CD57+ T cells (not recorded which) from PBMCs. The CDR3 here is CASSEDRLYEQYF. The CDR3 DNA follows: TGTGCCAGCAGTGAGGACAGGCTCTACGAGCAGTACTTC.